Listed here are 25 T cell receptor beta chains from one sample, sequenced in a study of CD8+CD57+ T cells in acquired aplastic anemia. Genomic DNA served as template for TCR beta VDJ and CDR3 profiling. TCRdb fed the reads into MiXCR, producing one record per CDR3 protein. Of a few hundred thousand distinct CDR3 sequences listed, 30% to 40% were seen once; the top ten hold roughly 1.1%. Sequencing used sorted CD4+, CD8+, or CD8+CD57+ T cells (not recorded which) from PBMCs. These receptors were collected from a human donor in good health, serving as a control.

In the case of this clonotype: Sequence at one end of the junction differs from germline and may be a read error. The rearrangement links TRBV10-3 to TRBJ2-7; D ambiguous. Germline V gives CDR1 ENHRY, CDR2 SYGVKD. This CDR3 region has 12 residues. CDR3 protein: CAVRNNSYEQYF. The CDR3 bases are TGTGCCGTCAGAAACAACTCCTACGAGCAGTACTTC.

This clonotype was seen ten or more times. The rearrangement links TRBV20-1 to TRBJ2-1, with TRBD2 matching 12 bases. This CDR3 has 15 residues. Germline CDR1 is DFQATT and CDR2 is SNEGSKA (reference sequence). Unmatched junction bases numbered 2, after V lost 1 base and J lost 4 bases. The CDR3 DNA reads TGCAGTGCTAGAGCAGGGACTAGCGGGTACAATGAGCAGTTCTTC. Protein product: CSARAGTSGYNEQFF.

This clonotype was recorded a few times. The gene calls are TRBV30 and TRBJ1-4; no clear D gene. V shed 5 bases and J shed 5 bases, with 12 bases lying between them. CDR1 GTSNPN and CDR2 SVGIG come from the germline V gene (reference sequence). This CDR3 comprises 13 residues. CDR3 bases: TGTGCCTGGGCCGGCGGCCCGAATGAAAAACTGTTTTTT. Translated, it gives CAWAGGPNEKLFF.

A remark on this clonotype: Possible read error: a much larger clone is one base away. The chain combines TRBV24-1 with TRBJ2-1, with TRBD2 matching 10 bases. This CDR3 has 20 residues. Per the germline V gene, CDR1 is KGHDR and CDR2 is SFDVKD. The CDR3 DNA reads as TGTGCCACCAGTGACAATCAGGGGTCGAAGCGGGAGGGAATCTACAATGGGCAGTTCTTC. Its protein product is CATSDNQGSKREGIYNGQFF.

This clonotype has only a few counts. The CDR3 DNA reads as TGTGCCAGCAGCTTCCGGGTAGTGGGCACCGGGGAGCTGTTTTTT. Its protein is CASSFRVVGTGELFF. The rearrangement joins TRBV5-6 to TRBJ2-2, with D unresolved. Trimming removed 2 bases at V and 4 bases at J, with 12 bases between. The CDR3 runs to 15 residues. Germline CDR1 and CDR2: SGHDT and YYEEEE.

With regard to this clonotype: A read error is possible here, since a much larger clone lies one base away. The genes are TRBV13 and TRBJ2-3; D gene unclear. V shed 6 bases and J shed 2 bases, with 6 bases lying between them. Germline CDR1 is PRHDT and CDR2 is FYEKMQ (reference sequence). The CDR3 has 12 residues. Here the CDR3 reads CASRPDTDTQYF. CDR3 bases: TGTGCCAGCAGACCTGACACAGATACGCAGTATTTT. The variable domain in full, completed from reference TRBV13 and TRBJ2-3, reads AAGVIQSPRHLIKEKRETATLKCYPIPRHDTVYWYQQGPGQDPQFLISFYEKMQSDKGSIPDRFSAQQFSDYHSELNMSSLELGDSALYFCASRPDTDTQYFGPGTRLTVL.

This clonotype came up many times. V gene TRBV19 combines with J gene TRBJ2-5; D possibly uses TRBD1 or TRBD2 (6 bases each). The CDR3 is 16 amino acids. V lost 3 bases and J 2 bases, leaving 16 bases between the germline ends. The germline V gene has CDR1 LNHDA and CDR2 SQIVND (reference sequence). Written as DNA, the CDR3 is TGTGCCAGTAGTATTGGCTTAGGAGGGACACAAGAGACCCAGTACTTC. Translated, it gives CASSIGLGGTQETQYF.

This clonotype was seen many times. V is TRBV20-1 and J is TRBJ2-7; 8 bases are shared with TRBD2. From germline, CDR1 is DFQATT and CDR2 SNEGSKA (reference sequence). The V and J ends lost 5 bases and 1 base, in that order; junction bases with no gene match: 4. The CDR3 extends over 13 amino acids. This chain's CDR3 is CSARGLESYEQYF. CDR3 nucleotide sequence: TGCAGTGCTCGGGGACTAGAGTCCTACGAGCAGTACTTC.

This sequence joins TRBV19 and TRBJ2-2; 7 bases map to TRBD1. The germline gives CDR1 LNHDA, CDR2 SQIVND (reference sequence). This CDR3 is 15 amino acids long. The trim removed 6 bases at V and 0 bases at J, leaving 4 bases unmatched. The CDR3 sequence: CASSTGATNTGELFF. DNA for the CDR3: TGTGCCAGTAGCACAGGGGCGACGAACACCGGGGAGCTGTTTTTT.

This clonotype was recorded many times. V is TRBV2 and J is TRBJ2-3; D is uncertain. CDR1 and CDR2 (germline): SNHLY, FYNNEI. CDR3 length equals 12 residues. Between the trimmed V and J ends, which lost 3 bases and 1 base, there was a span of 2 bases. The CDR3 loop reads CASSERTDTQYF. The CDR3 DNA follows: TGTGCCAGCAGTGAGCGCACAGATACGCAGTATTTT.

This clonotype has just a few counts. The chain employs TRBV10-3 and TRBJ1-1, with D maybe TRBD1 (6 bases). CDR1 ENHRY and CDR2 SYGVKD come from the germline V gene. Trimming took off 10 bases at V and 0 bases at J, with 12 bases between the two ends. The CDR3 has 13 amino acids. CDR3: CASRGHLNTEAFF. Written as DNA, the CDR3 is TGTGCCAGCAGGGGACATCTGAACACTGAAGCTTTCTTT.

Concerning this clonotype itself: It may be a read error: a sequence one base away is much more abundant. The chain is built from TRBV20-1 and TRBJ2-1; TRBD2 agrees at 14 bases. Germline lookup yields CDR1 DFQATT and CDR2 SNEGSKA (reference sequence). This CDR3 comprises 15 residues. This chain's CDR3 is CSASSGTSGSNEQLF. DNA for the CDR3: TGCAGTGCTAGTTCCGGGACTAGCGGGAGCAATGAGCAGCTCTTC.

This clonotype has ten or more counts. In DNA, the CDR3 is TGTGCCAGCAGCTTAGAAGGCAGAGCTAACTATGGCTACACCTTC. Its protein product is CASSLEGRANYGYTF. The chain combines TRBV7-2 with TRBJ1-2; D is unresolved. The V gene's germline CDR1 is SGHTA and CDR2 FQGNSA. The CDR3 consists of 15 residues. V was trimmed by 1 base and J by 0 bases, leaving 9 bases between them.

Only a few counts were recorded for this clonotype. The chain is built from TRBV10-3 and TRBJ1-2; 7 nucleotides line up with TRBD1. This CDR3 contains 14 residues. Germline V lookup: CDR1 ENHRY, CDR2 SYGVKD. J was trimmed by 5 bases and V by 5 bases; bases with no gene match: 8. The CDR3 loop is CAISQGGEGYGYTF. CDR3 sequence (DNA): TGTGCCATCAGTCAGGGGGGAGAAGGATATGGCTACACCTTC.

The chain carries TRBV27 and TRBJ2-7, with D tentatively TRBD1 or TRBD2 (6 bases each). Trimming took 4 bases from V and 2 from J, leaving 21 bases between them. Germline CDR1 MNHEY, CDR2 SMNVEV (reference sequence). The CDR3 sequence is 17 residues long. CDR3 loop: CASSYGGGRGQTYEQYF. CDR3 in DNA: TGTGCCAGCAGTTACGGGGGTGGTCGTGGACAGACCTACGAGCAGTACTTC.

The chain joins TRBV5-4 to TRBJ1-6; D call uncertain. This CDR3 has 16 residues. CDR1 and CDR2 (germline): SGHNT, YYREEE (reference sequence). V was cut by 5 bases and J by 0 bases, with 12 bases left in between. CDR3 sequence: CASRHTQSSYNSPLHF. The CDR3, as DNA: TGTGCCAGCAGACACACACAGAGCTCCTATAATTCACCCCTCCACTTT.

Concerning this clonotype: This sequence may be a read error, since a much larger clone differs from it by one base. V usage is TRBV20-1 and J usage is TRBJ2-7; TRBD1 matches 8 bases. Germline V gene sequence: CDR1 DFQATT, CDR2 SNEGSKA (reference sequence). The V segment lost 0 bases and the J segment 2 bases; nucleotides outside the gene matches: 6. The CDR3 runs to 15 residues. The CDR3 coding sequence is TGCAGTGCTAGAGATCCCACAGGGGGGACCTACGAGCAGTACTTC. Protein: CSARDPTGGTYEQYF.

This clonotype has a handful of counts. The genes are TRBV6-1 and TRBJ2-7, with a tentative D call TRBD1 (5 bases). The V gene's germline CDR1 is MNHNS and CDR2 SASEGT. The CDR3 runs 16 residues. Trimming cost V 2 bases and J 2 bases, with 16 bases left between them. DNA of the CDR3: TGTGCCAGCAGTGAACCCGCCGGGCAGGGCCCCTACGAGCAGTACTTC. This codes for CASSEPAGQGPYEQYF.

This clonotype has more than one count but fewer than ten. J is TRBJ2-1 and V is TRBV11-2; D possibly corresponds to TRBD1 (6 bases). Germline values: CDR1 SGHAT, CDR2 FQNNGV. The V gene lost 5 bases and the J gene lost 5 bases, with 19 bases spanning the gap. This CDR3 has 16 residues. In DNA form, the CDR3 reads TGTGCCAGCAGCCTTCGCACAGGGTTGGGGGACAATGAGCAGTTCTTC. It specifies CASSLRTGLGDNEQFF.

This clonotype has just one count. J is TRBJ2-5 and V is TRBV10-3; 11 bases match TRBD1. The CDR3 spans 16 residues. V gave up 4 bases and J gave up 3 bases; unmatched junction bases: 7. Germline assignment: CDR1 ENHRY and CDR2 SYGVKD. The CDR3: CAISGSLGQGEETQYF. DNA for the CDR3: TGTGCCATCAGTGGGAGTTTGGGACAGGGGGAAGAGACCCAGTACTTC.

The rearrangement joins TRBV5-1 to TRBJ2-1, with unresolved D. CDR1 and CDR2 from the germline V gene are SGHRS and YFSETQ. V lost 1 base, J lost 0 bases, and 5 bases lay in between. The CDR3 covers 14 residues. This CDR3 reads CASSLPSSYNEQFF. In nucleotides, the CDR3 is TGCGCCAGCAGCTTGCCTAGCTCCTACAATGAGCAGTTCTTC.

With respect to this clonotype: This CDR3 is missing its conserved last phenylalanine or tryptophan, likely due to a read error. The chain couples TRBV7-4 to TRBJ2-5; 7 bases line up with TRBD1. This CDR3 is built from 13 residues. CDR1 SGHVT and CDR2 SQSDAQ come from the germline V gene. V lost 8 bases, J lost 0 bases, and 3 bases stayed unmatched. This CDR3 reads CASSGTDQETQYM. DNA for the CDR3: TGTGCCAGCTCTGGGACAGACCAAGAGACCCAGTACATG.

This clonotype was seen at least ten times. The chain joins TRBV19 to TRBJ1-1; D is ambiguous. The germline V and J ends were trimmed by 6 bases and 4 bases, with 18 bases remaining between them. The CDR3 loop spans 15 amino acids. Per germline, CDR1 LNHDA and CDR2 SQIVND (reference sequence). CDR3 nucleotide sequence: TGTGCCAGTAGCGATAATGGTCGGCTGAGCACTGAAGCTTTCTTT. Translation: CASSDNGRLSTEAFF.

This clonotype was detected only once. A clone one base away is much larger, so this may be a read error. The chain combines TRBV11-2 with TRBJ1-2, with TRBD1 identical over 10 bases. J lost 7 bases, V lost 3 bases, and 14 bases had no gene match. The germline V gene has CDR1 SGHAT and CDR2 FQNNGV. The CDR3 runs 17 residues. CDR3 sequence: CASSFFLRGQGNGGYTF. DNA for the CDR3: TGTGCCAGCAGCTTTTTCTTAAGGGGACAGGGGAACGGTGGCTACACCTTC.

In its sample, this clonotype is medium-sized. This chain links TRBV24-1 with TRBJ2-1; unclear D gene. Looked up from germline, CDR1 is KGHDR and CDR2 is SFDVKD. The CDR3 spans 17 residues. V lost 3 bases and J 7 bases, leaving 21 bases between the germline ends. CDR3 DNA: TGTGCCACCAGTGATCCGAAAATTGGGCGACATGGTAATGAGCAGTTCTTC. Its protein product is CATSDPKIGRHGNEQFF.